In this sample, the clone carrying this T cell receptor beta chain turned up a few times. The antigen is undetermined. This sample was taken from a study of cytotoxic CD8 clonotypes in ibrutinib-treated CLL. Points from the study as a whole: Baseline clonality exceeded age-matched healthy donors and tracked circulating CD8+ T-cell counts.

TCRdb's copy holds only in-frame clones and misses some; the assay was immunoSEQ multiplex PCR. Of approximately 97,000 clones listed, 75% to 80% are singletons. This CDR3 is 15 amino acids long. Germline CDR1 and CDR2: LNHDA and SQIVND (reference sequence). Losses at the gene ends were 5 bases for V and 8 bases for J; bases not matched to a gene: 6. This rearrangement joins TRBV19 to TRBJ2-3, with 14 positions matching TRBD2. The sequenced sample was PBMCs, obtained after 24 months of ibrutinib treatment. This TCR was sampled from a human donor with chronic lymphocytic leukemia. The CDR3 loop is CASSPPGLAGVTQYF. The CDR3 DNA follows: TGTGCCAGTAGTCCTCCGGGACTAGCGGGAGTTACGCAGTATTTT.